At least ten counts were recorded for the clone carrying this TCR beta chain. Its antigen is unknown. This entry comes from a study of regulatory T cells in long-lasting Graves disease. Indicated time point: newly diagnosed GD, antithyroid drugs for less than 3 months. Construction of the TCR library relied on RNA isolated from PBMCs. Under American Thyroid Association guidelines, Graves' disease was diagnosed. The CDR3 has 15 residues. Germline V lookup: CDR1 MNHEY, CDR2 SVGEGT. V dropped 6 bases and J dropped 3; count of bases not matched to a gene: 9. Investigators prepared the TCR beta libraries by applying iRepertoire HTBI primers and Arm-PCR of CDR3 regions. TCRdb reanalysed the multiplex PCR reads using MiXCR and keeps one entry per CDR3 protein. The sample holds 200,000 to 250,000 distinct CDR3 sequences; around 20% are singletons and the top ten take over 11%. Study observations and caveats: Persistent patients shared more public clonotypes (fewer than 3,000) than newly diagnosed patients (about 1,000).

The sequence was obtained from a female donor with Graves disease. The sequenced sample was peripheral blood mononuclear cells (PBMCs), obtained at new diagnosis, from a patient treated with antithyroid drugs. The V call is TRBV6-2 or TRBV6-3, the J call TRBJ2-7, with 9 bases lining up with TRBD1. For the CDR3, the DNA is TGTGCCAGCAGCGAGACACCGGGACAGGGCTACGAGCAGTACTTC. It specifies CASSETPGQGYEQYF.